These 30 T cell receptor beta chains originate from one sample sequenced in a study of Tregs in tolerant kidney transplant recipients. Related graft donors supplied nonmyeloablative bone marrow transplants, and mixed chimerism was transient. Produced via immunoSEQ multiplex PCR; TCRdb's table is partial and in-frame only. In all, the sample yields 23,000 or so clones. The specimen was CD4+ T cells from blood (PBMCs), collected 6 months after the transplant. The receptors originated from a human patient who received a combined kidney and bone marrow transplant. Some T cells here may be from the graft donor.

Concerning this clone: The read ends 3 residues early relative to the CDR3; the germline J gene fills the gap. This rearrangement joins TRBV7-2 to TRBJ2-3; a possible D gene is TRBD2 (5 bases). Germline CDR1 reads SGHTA; CDR2 reads FQGNSA. Deletions cut 2 bases from V and 6 bases from J, with 15 bases between. The CDR3 length is 15 residues. Here the CDR3 reads CASSLRGPASDTQYF. The covered CDR3 bases are TGTGCCAGCAGCTTACGCGGGCCCGCCTCGGATACG.

About this clone: The read stops 3 residues short of the end of the CDR3; the missing end is completed from the germline J gene. This sequence joins TRBV18 and TRBJ2-5, with 10 bases aligning to TRBD2. CDR3 length: 14 residues. CDR1 and CDR2 (germline): KGHSH, LQKENI. Losses at the gene ends were 3 bases for V and 5 bases for J; bases not matched to a gene: 3. The CDR3 region is CASSPPGLAETQYF. CDR3 DNA, as far as it was read: TGTGCCAGCTCACCTCCGGGACTAGCGGAGACC.

A remark on this clone: The read stops 3 residues short of the end of the CDR3; the missing end is completed from the germline J gene. The chain joins TRBV7-8 to TRBJ1-2; D is unclear. Germline V gene lookup returns CDR1 SGHVS and CDR2 FQNEAQ. V dropped 1 base and J dropped 0 bases, with 12 bases sitting between them. The CDR3 runs to 16 residues. The CDR3 loop reads CASSLDWQTANYGYTF. The part of the CDR3 DNA that was read is TGTGCCAGCAGCTTAGATTGGCAGACTGCTAACTATGGC.

To note about this clone: The CDR3 is cut off 3 residues early in the read; its end comes from the germline J gene. The chain recombines TRBV13 with TRBJ2-2, with 8 bases aligning to TRBD2. Trimming removed 5 bases from V and 7 bases from J; junction bases left unmatched: 9. This CDR3 is 15 amino acids long. Germline values: CDR1 PRHDT, CDR2 FYEKMQ (reference sequence). The sequenced part of the CDR3 DNA is TGTGCCAGCAGCCCCGTCGGGGGGGAAGTCGGGGAG. This gives the protein CASSPVGGEVGE. The full-length CDR3 reads as CASSPVGGEVGELFF.

For this clone: Read sequence stops 3 residues before the CDR3 end, and the germline J gene provides the missing end. The rearrangement links TRBV18 to TRBJ2-2, with D possibly TRBD1 on 6 matching bases. The V end lost 5 bases, the J end lost 6 bases, and 13 bases lay between the germline ends. Germline loops: CDR1 KGHSH, CDR2 LQKENI. CDR3 size: 14 residues. Partial CDR3 DNA: TGTGCCAGCTCAGACTTACAGGGTTCCGGGGAG. Its translation: CASSDLQGSGE. The CDR3 as a whole reads CASSDLQGSGELFF.

A remark on this clone: Read data end 3 residues before the CDR3 end; the end is taken from the germline J gene. The chain uses TRBV7-2 and TRBJ2-3; 7 nucleotides line up with TRBD2. Germline V lookup: CDR1 SGHTA, CDR2 FQGNSA. V lost 5 bases to trimming and J lost 7 bases; unmatched junction nucleotides: 6. The CDR3 has 13 residues. Incomplete CDR3 DNA: TGTGCCAGCAGCACCGGGGGGAAACATACG. Its protein is CASSTGGKHT. The whole CDR3 reads CASSTGGKHTQYF.

As for this clone: From the germline J gene comes the end of the CDR3, since the read stops 3 residues before it. This chain links TRBV24-1 with TRBJ2-5, with TRBD2 as a possible D gene (6 bases). Germline V CDR1 and CDR2: KGHDR, SFDVKD. The length of the CDR3 is 13 residues. With 5 bases removed from V and 7 bases from J, the gap between germline ends came to 13 bases. The CDR3 is CATSGWQGGTQYF. The CDR3 bases that were read are TGTGCCACCAGTGGATGGCAGGGAGGGACC.

In regard to this clone: The observed sequence ends 3 residues before the CDR3 terminus, with the missing tail filled in from the germline J gene. The chain is built from TRBV20-1 and TRBJ2-5; TRBD1 is a possible D gene (6 bases). The length of the CDR3 is 14 residues. Looked up from germline, CDR1 is DFQATT and CDR2 is SNEGSKA (reference sequence). V gave up 3 bases and J gave up 4 bases, with 15 bases separating them. The sequenced CDR3 bases are TGCAGTGCTAGCCCTCAGGGGTCGGGAGAGACC. Translating it yields CSASPQGSGET. The CDR3 in full is CSASPQGSGETQYF.

With respect to this clone: The read ends 3 residues early relative to the CDR3; the germline J gene fills the gap. The chain recombines TRBV7-2 with TRBJ2-7, with TRBD2 as a possible D gene (5 bases). V shed 3 bases and J shed 0 bases, with 9 bases lying between them. The CDR3 consists of 14 residues. Germline V gene sequence: CDR1 SGHTA, CDR2 FQGNSA. The CDR3: CASSFPGISYEQYF. The covered CDR3 bases are TGTGCCAGCAGCTTTCCGGGGATCTCCTACGAG.

CDR3 sequence: CASSASTGGRGTEAFF. CDR3 DNA (partial): TGTGCCAGCTCAGCCTCGACAGGGGGCCGGGGCACTGAA. The chain recombines TRBV18 with TRBJ1-1; 10 nucleotides match TRBD1. The read ends 3 residues before the CDR3 terminus; that terminus is restored from the germline J gene. The CDR3 length is 16 residues. Trimming took 5 bases from V and 4 from J; bases not matched to a gene: 10. CDR1 and CDR2 from the germline V gene are KGHSH and LQKENI.

Note on this clone: The read comes to an end 3 residues before the CDR3 does, leaving the germline J gene to fill in the end. V is TRBV18 and J is TRBJ2-7; D ambiguous. Germline loops: CDR1 KGHSH, CDR2 LQKENI. Deletions cut 5 bases from V and 4 bases from J, with 9 bases between. The CDR3 extends over 12 amino acids. This CDR3 is CASSAMVYEQYF. The CDR3 DNA, read in part, is TGTGCCAGCTCAGCGATGGTTTACGAG.

About this clone itself: The CDR3 is cut off 3 residues early in the read; its end comes from the germline J gene. The chain couples TRBV19 to TRBJ2-1; D not certain. CDR1 and CDR2 (germline): LNHDA, SQIVND (reference sequence). The CDR3 is 16 amino acids. The germline V and J ends were trimmed by 3 bases and 0 bases, with 12 bases remaining between them. CDR3 DNA, as far as it was read: TGTGCCAGTAGTATGAGAGCCCTTCTCTCCTACAATGAG. It specifies CASSMRALLSYNE. The whole CDR3 reads CASSMRALLSYNEQFF.

As regards this clone: The read ends 3 residues shy of where the CDR3 ends; the end is completed using the germline J gene. V and J are TRBV14 and TRBJ1-3; D might be TRBD1 (5 bases). Germline CDR1 is SGHDN and CDR2 is FVKESK. The length of the CDR3 is 14 residues. Trimming removed 3 bases at V and 0 bases at J, with 6 bases between. This CDR3 is CASSQGLSGNTIYF. Incomplete CDR3 DNA: TGTGCCAGCAGCCAGGGGCTCTCTGGAAACACC.

Of note for this clone: The CDR3 end lies 3 residues beyond the end of the read and is filled in from the germline J gene. The chain couples TRBV18 to TRBJ2-3; a possible D gene is TRBD2 (6 bases). CDR1 KGHSH and CDR2 LQKENI come from the germline V gene. This CDR3 spans 13 amino acids. Trimming took off 3 bases at V and 2 bases at J, with 6 bases between the two ends. The CDR3 protein is CASSPDYTDTQYF. Incomplete CDR3 DNA: TGTGCCAGCTCACCGGACTACACAGATACG.

Of note for this clone: The read terminates 3 residues before the CDR3 end, so the remaining end is supplied by the germline J gene. The chain employs TRBV20-1 and TRBJ2-1; 13 bases line up with TRBD2. In germline, CDR1 is DFQATT, CDR2 SNEGSKA (reference sequence). Trimming cost V 6 bases and J 5 bases; bases outside gene matches: 4. This CDR3 has 14 residues. The sequenced part of the CDR3 DNA is TGCAGTGCCACGGGACTAGCGGGGAACAATGAG. It specifies CSATGLAGNNE. The complete CDR3 sequence is CSATGLAGNNEQFF.

Turning to this clone: The read terminates 3 residues before the CDR3 end, so the remaining end is supplied by the germline J gene. J is TRBJ2-7 and V is TRBV7-9; D unclear. Trimming pared 3 bases from V and 6 bases from J, leaving 12 bases between. Looked up from germline, CDR1 is SEHNR and CDR2 is FQNEAQ (reference sequence). There are 13 residues in the CDR3. The CDR3 region is CASSFLGRAEQYF. CDR3 bases read: TGTGCCAGCAGCTTTTTAGGTAGGGCCGAG.

As for this clone: The DNA ends 3 residues before the CDR3 does, and the rest of the CDR3 is filled in from the germline J gene. V usage is TRBV5-6 and J usage is TRBJ2-7; possibly TRBD2 for D (5 bases). Trimming removed 4 bases from V and 6 bases from J, with 8 bases in between. Germline assignment: CDR1 SGHDT and CDR2 YYEEEE. The CDR3 runs to 11 residues. The CDR3 reads CASSITSEQYF. CDR3 bases read: TGTGCCAGCAGCATAACTAGCGAG.

Concerning this clone itself: Read coverage stops 3 residues before the CDR3 terminus; the germline J gene supplies the remainder. This chain uses TRBV20-1 with TRBJ1-6; 9 nucleotides match TRBD1. The V segment lost 4 bases and the J segment 7 bases; nucleotides outside the gene matches: 11. The CDR3 consists of 16 residues. In germline, CDR1 is DFQATT, CDR2 SNEGSKA (reference sequence). CDR3 bases read: TGCAGTGCTAAAAATTTACAGGGGGCTGCGAATTCACCC. Encoded protein: CSAKNLQGAANSP. The whole CDR3 is CSAKNLQGAANSPLHF.

About this clone itself: The read halts 3 residues ahead of the CDR3 end, with the missing end drawn from the germline J gene. This sequence joins TRBV20-1 and TRBJ1-2, with a weak D call TRBD1 (6 bases). V was trimmed by 0 bases and J by 4 bases, leaving 12 bases between them. This CDR3 has 14 residues. Germline values: CDR1 DFQATT, CDR2 SNEGSKA (reference sequence). The sequenced CDR3 bases are TGCAGTGCTAGAGAAACAGGGCTGACCTATGGC. The encoded protein is CSARETGLTYG. The full CDR3 protein is CSARETGLTYGYTF.

Turning to this clone: With the read ending 3 residues before the CDR3 end, the germline J gene is used to fill in that end. The V and J genes are TRBV2 and TRBJ1-1, with a possible D match to TRBD1 (6 bases). Germline CDR1 is SNHLY and CDR2 is FYNNEI. V lost 5 bases, J lost 4 bases, and 26 bases lay in between. The CDR3 is 18 amino acids. CDR3 region: CASSPTPGTSPGGTEAFF. The sequenced part of the CDR3 DNA is TGTGCCAGCAGTCCCACCCCCGGGACATCTCCTGGGGGCACTGAA.

Comments on this clone: The read stops 3 residues short of the end of the CDR3; the missing end is completed from the germline J gene. This chain links TRBV20-1 with TRBJ2-7, with 8 bases lining up with TRBD2. The CDR3 contains 14 residues. CDR1 is DFQATT, CDR2 SNEGSKA, per germline (reference sequence). Trimming cost V 5 bases and J 5 bases; bases outside gene matches: 11. CDR3 in amino acids: CSASPLAGSDEQYF. Incomplete CDR3 DNA: TGCAGTGCTTCTCCTCTAGCGGGTTCGGACGAG.

A note on this clone: The CDR3 extends 3 residues past the end of the read, so its final part is completed from the germline J gene. The V call is TRBV5-4, the J call TRBJ2-1, with 9 bases matching TRBD1. There are 15 residues in the CDR3. The junction had 9 bases not matched to a gene; V was cut back by 4 bases and J by 7 bases. The V gene's germline CDR1 is SGHNT and CDR2 YYREEE (reference sequence). CDR3 amino acids: CASSLPGDRVNEQFF. The DNA read from the CDR3 is TGTGCCAGCAGCCTGCCAGGGGACAGGGTAAATGAG.

Concerning this clone itself: The read is 3 residues too short to cover the CDR3 end, so that end is filled in from the germline J gene. The chain recombines TRBV19 with TRBJ1-5; tentatively, D is TRBD1 (6 bases). The CDR3 spans 15 residues. Germline loops: CDR1 LNHDA, CDR2 SQIVND (reference sequence). V lost 6 bases, J lost 0 bases, and 12 bases lay in between. CDR3 amino acids: CASRMDRNSNQPQHF. CDR3 DNA (partial): TGTGCCAGTAGGATGGACAGAAATAGCAATCAGCCC. Supplemented by reference TRBV19 and TRBJ1-5, the full variable domain reads DGGITQSPKYLFRKEGQNVTLSCEQNLNHDAMYWYRQDPGQGLRLIYYSQIVNDFQKGDIAEGYSVSREKKESFPLTVTSAQKNPTAFYLCASRMDRNSNQPQHFGDGTRLSIL.

Of note for this clone: The read ends 3 residues before the CDR3 terminus; that terminus is restored from the germline J gene. This chain connects TRBV19 to TRBJ2-1; 10 bases agree with TRBD1. J was trimmed by 7 bases and V by 5 bases; bases with no gene match: 11. The CDR3 has 16 residues. The germline V gene has CDR1 LNHDA and CDR2 SQIVND (reference sequence). Incomplete CDR3 DNA: TGTGCCAGTAGTTCCCTACCGGGACAGGGGCAAAATGAG. Translated, it gives CASSSLPGQGQNE. The whole CDR3 is CASSSLPGQGQNEQFF.

On this clone itself: From the germline J gene comes the end of the CDR3, since the read stops 3 residues before it. The chain recombines TRBV7-6 with TRBJ1-4; TRBD1 agrees at 7 bases. In germline, CDR1 is SGHVS, CDR2 FNYEAQ. CDR3 length equals 16 residues. J was trimmed by 3 bases and V by 4 bases; bases with no gene match: 8. The DNA read from the CDR3 is TGTGCCAGCAGCTCAGGCGGGCAGGGGGCTAATGAAAAA. Protein sequence: CASSSGGQGANEK. From start to end, the CDR3 is CASSSGGQGANEKLFF.

A note on this clone: The CDR3 is cut off 3 residues early in the read; its end comes from the germline J gene. This chain joins TRBV11-2 and TRBJ1-4, with D perhaps matching TRBD1 (6 bases). V was clipped by 6 bases and J by 2 bases, with 10 bases between them. Germline V gives CDR1 SGHAT, CDR2 FQNNGV. The CDR3 runs 14 residues. CDR3 DNA, as far as it was read: TGTGCCAGCAGACACAGGGTTACTAATGAAAAA. Translating it yields CASRHRVTNEK. The CDR3 in full is CASRHRVTNEKLFF.

Concerning this clone: The read terminates 3 residues before the CDR3 end, so the remaining end is supplied by the germline J gene. The chain has TRBV10-3 and TRBJ2-3, with TRBD2 matching 11 bases. Losses at the gene ends were 2 bases for V and 5 bases for J; bases not matched to a gene: 0. CDR3 length equals 14 residues. Germline V gene sequence: CDR1 ENHRY, CDR2 SYGVKD. Incomplete CDR3 DNA: TGTGCCATCAGTGAGGGACTAGCGGGAGATACG. Amino acids: CAISEGLAGDT. The full CDR3 sequence reads CAISEGLAGDTQYF.

About this clone itself: The CDR3 is cut off 3 residues early in the read; its end comes from the germline J gene. This rearrangement joins TRBV7-9 to TRBJ1-1, with D perhaps matching TRBD1 (6 bases). V lost 0 bases and J lost 4, with 12 bases in between. The CDR3 is made up of 15 amino acids. The germline CDR1 and CDR2 sequences are SEHNR and FQNEAQ (reference sequence). This CDR3 is CASSLAQGKGTEAFF. The covered CDR3 bases are TGTGCCAGCAGCTTAGCGCAGGGGAAGGGCACTGAA. Looking up the rest from reference TRBV7-9 and TRBJ1-1 gives the full variable domain: DTGVSQNPRHKITKRGQNVTFRCDPISEHNRLYWYRQTLGQGPEFLTYFQNEAQLEKSRLLSDRFSAERPKGSFSTLEIQRTEQGDSAMYLCASSLAQGKGTEAFFGQGTRLTVV.

For this clone: The read is 3 residues too short to cover the CDR3 end, so that end is filled in from the germline J gene. The rearrangement joins TRBV19 to TRBJ2-3, with TRBD1 matching 9 bases. This CDR3 is 15 amino acids long. Per the germline V gene, CDR1 is LNHDA and CDR2 is SQIVND (reference sequence). Unmatched junction bases numbered 5, after V lost 4 bases and J lost 3 bases. This CDR3 reads CASSRGDRATDTQYF. CDR3 DNA, as far as it was read: TGTGCCAGTAGTAGGGGGGACAGGGCGACAGATACG. Using reference TRBV19 and TRBJ2-3 for the parts outside the CDR3, the full variable domain is DGGITQSPKYLFRKEGQNVTLSCEQNLNHDAMYWYRQDPGQGLRLIYYSQIVNDFQKGDIAEGYSVSREKKESFPLTVTSAQKNPTAFYLCASSRGDRATDTQYFGPGTRLTVL.

A word on this clone: The read falls 3 residues short of the CDR3 end, and the missing part is taken from the germline J gene. This chain links TRBV5-4 with TRBJ2-5; the D gene is possibly TRBD2 (7 bases). CDR3 length: 15 amino acids. V was cut by 1 base and J by 5 bases, with 15 bases left in between. CDR1 is SGHNT, CDR2 YYREEE, per germline (reference sequence). CDR3 DNA (partial): TGTGCCAGCAGCTTGTGGGGGCTGCGGGAGGAGACC. It encodes CASSLWGLREET. The entire CDR3 reads CASSLWGLREETQYF.